This T cell receptor beta chain appears in the sequencing data of a study of blood T cells in healthy people across ages (dated by TCRdb to 2015 to 2017). Regarding the study in general: Template switching captured roughly one uniquely barcoded TCR beta cDNA molecule per two T cells in model experiments. To avoid experimental bias, donors of different ages were spread randomly across the sequencing lanes. Four age groups were formed from the donors: young (average roughly 15 years), middle-aged (approximately 40), aged (around 68) and long-lived (roughly 81). The study analyzed two additional independent replicas of 1 million unique cDNA reads from the same blood draw for two donors, one aged 18 to 30 and one aged 80 or older. The study measured age-related changes in TCR beta repertoire diversity using deep sequencing normalized with unique cDNA molecular identifiers.

The receptor library was made with 5' RACE. Sequencing was performed on an Illumina HiSeq 2500. A second PCR of 7 to 11 cycles was performed with a sample-barcoded 5' primer and a J-beta primer mix. A unique molecular identifier was introduced onto each TCR beta cDNA molecule by a template-switch 5' adaptor carrying 12 random nucleotides. Each sample yielded at least 2.5 million CDR3-containing paired-end reads. The Mint cDNA synthesis kit, primed by a TRBC-specific oligonucleotide, was used to synthesize first-strand cDNA from all RNA. After uracil-DNA glycosylase treatment, a first 18-cycle PCR used universal primers M1SS and BC2_uni_R on all cDNA. Regarding the original processing steps: For normalization, 1 million high-quality reads, each with a distinct molecular identifier, were randomly selected from each sample. Reads with shared molecular identifiers were discarded instead of being binned into consensus sequences. CDR3 identification, clonotype clustering and error correction used MiTCR with a Q25 quality threshold and the strictest error-elimination algorithm. A nonparametric unseen species model with Euler transformation was used to estimate lower-bound total TCR beta diversity. Through fastp at Q25 and MiXCR, TCRdb rebuilt clones from the public reads, retaining in-frame beta chains. Merged by CDR3 protein, the rows form single entries marked with the most common genes and DNA. The V and J calls reflect TCRdb's pipeline rather than the authors' work. The sample has approximately 810,000 distinct CDR3 sequences on record, 25% to 35% of them singletons. 15% to 20% of the sample is held by the ten biggest clonotypes.

V lost 9 bases and J lost 5 bases, and the count of bases not matched to a germline gene is 14. For CDR1 and CDR2, the germline V gene (reference sequence) lists LNHDA and SQIVND. The CDR3 sequence holds 16 residues, the cysteine and phenylalanine included. The CDR3 DNA has 48 bases and is translated from base 1. Points the paper makes about the study in general: Observed TCR beta diversity correlated strongly with the percentage of naive T cells measured by flow cytometry. Estimates of total diversity from one million sequenced T cells were regarded as lower bounds and underestimates. Because profiling used bulk unsorted PBMCs, naive and antigen-experienced compartments could not be compared conclusively. Donor CMV infection status was unknown, potentially confounding age-related changes in expanded clonotypes. As age increased, observed TCR beta diversity per million T cells dropped in a roughly linear way, and a significant reduction was already evident by age roughly 40. Compared with the aged group, the long-lived group had more naive CD4+ T cells, fewer expanded clones and increased TCR diversity, a pattern suggesting age selection.

Donors were 39 systemically healthy Caucasian individuals from Russia aged roughly 6 to 95 years. Approximately 10 milliliters of peripheral blood were collected from each donor into EDTA-treated Vacutainer tubes. Ficoll-Paque density-gradient centrifugation was used to isolate PBMCs, with at least 6 million obtained per sample. Total RNA, at least 6 micrograms per sample, was extracted from PBMCs with Trizol reagent. The percentages of naive CD45RAhigh/CD27high T cells were determined by flow cytometry on a PBMC aliquot from every donor. About this clonotype: Its cognate antigen has yet to be identified. Per-nucleotide qualities are absent, and no much larger clonotype sits a single base away.

This sequence was found in an elderly woman in good health. Sequencing used blood. The sequence is built from TRBV19 and TRBJ2-3, with TRBD1 matching 10 junction bases. The CDR3 sequence is CASTSPRDRGRDTQYF. In nucleotide form, the sequence is TGTGCCAGCACCTCGCCCCGGGACAGGGGACGAGATACGCAGTATTTT. The CDR3, completed at both ends by the reference TRBV19 and TRBJ2-3 genes, gives the full variable domain DGGITQSPKYLFRKEGQNVTLSCEQNLNHDAMYWYRQDPGQGLRLIYYSQIVNDFQKGDIAEGYSVSREKKESFPLTVTSAQKNPTAFYLCASTSPRDRGRDTQYFGPGTRLTVL.